This T cell receptor beta chain was captured by sequencing in a study of early T cells in non-severe SARS-CoV-2 infection. The germline CDR1 and CDR2 sequences are SQVTM and ANQGSEA. The CDR3 runs to 11 residues. V was shortened by 4 bases and J by 3 bases, with 5 bases between the two germline ends. Using its own MiXCR run on the 5' RACE reads, TCRdb lists one record per CDR3 protein. This table has around 79,000 distinct CDR3 sequences, approximately 10% appearing once. This chain uses TRBV29-1 with TRBJ2-3; D is ambiguous. The sequences come from whole blood, collected at baseline. The receptor comes from an adult who was a healthcare worker with PCR-confirmed SARS-CoV-2 infection or an uninfected control (not recorded which). The DNA of the CDR3 is TGCAGCGTTGGCAGGACAGATACGCAGTATTTT. Translated, it gives CSVGRTDTQYF.